These 30 T cell receptor beta chains share one sample of origin, sequenced in a study of blood T cell repertoires in COVID-19. The table came from immunoSEQ multiplex PCR; TCRdb's copy has only in-frame clones and leaves some out. The data contain 200,000 to 300,000 clones, around 90% of them singletons. Material: peripheral blood. The receptors derive from a man between 25 and 39 years old with COVID-19, enrolled during active disease.

This clone was observed once. This sequence joins TRBV5-1 and TRBJ1-2; D might be TRBD1 (6 bases). CDR3 length: 13 residues. Germline CDR1 is SGHRS and CDR2 is YFSETQ. Between the trimmed V and J ends, which lost 2 bases and 7 bases, there was a span of 12 bases. The CDR3 loop reads CASSLSGEGGYTF. The DNA for the CDR3 is TGCGCCAGCAGCTTATCAGGGGAGGGTGGCTACACCTTC.

J is TRBJ2-1 and V is TRBV19; weak D call: TRBD2 (6 bases). Germline-derived CDR1 and CDR2 are LNHDA and SQIVND (reference sequence). Trimming pared 10 bases from V and 6 bases from J, leaving 19 bases between. CDR3 length equals 14 residues. The DNA for the CDR3 is TGTGCCACCTCACCTCGGGACTTCTCCAATGAGCAGTTCTTC. It codes for CATSPRDFSNEQFF.

This clone has just a few counts. The chain has TRBV7-9 and TRBJ2-5; D may be TRBD2 (6 bases). This CDR3 is 15 amino acids long. Trimming stripped 5 bases from V and 5 bases from J, with 18 bases between. The germline CDR1 and CDR2 sequences are SEHNR and FQNEAQ (reference sequence). CDR3 region: CASSRGTPWGETQYF. The DNA of the CDR3 is TGTGCCAGCAGCCGGGGGACTCCATGGGGGGAGACCCAGTACTTC.

The chain has TRBV5-1 and TRBJ1-4, with D uncertain. The germline V and J ends were trimmed by 0 bases and 13 bases, with 13 bases remaining between them. Per the germline V gene, CDR1 is SGHRS and CDR2 is YFSETQ. The CDR3 runs to 13 residues. The CDR3 DNA is TGCGCCAGCAGCTTGGACAACTTGGCGGGACTGTTTTTT. It encodes CASSLDNLAGLFF.

The CDR3 DNA reads as TGTGCCAGCAGCGCCCAGGGGGTTGAGGGTGAAAAACTGTTTTTT. Translation: CASSAQGVEGEKLFF. The chain couples TRBV9 to TRBJ1-4, with 7 bases matching TRBD1. Trimming removed 3 bases from V and 7 bases from J; junction bases left unmatched: 9. CDR1 is SGDLS, CDR2 YYNGEE, per germline. CDR3 size: 15 residues. The complete variable domain, with remaining parts taken from reference TRBV9 and TRBJ1-4, reads DSGVTQTPKHLITATGQRVTLRCSPRSGDLSVYWYQQSLDQGLQFLIQYYNGEERAKGNILERFSAQQFPDLHSELNLSSLELGDSALYFCASSAQGVEGEKLFFGSGTQLSVL.

This chain joins TRBV19 and TRBJ1-2; D remains ambiguous. Per the germline V gene, CDR1 is LNHDA and CDR2 is SQIVND (reference sequence). The ends were cut back, 1 base at V and 0 bases at J, with 6 bases in the middle. This CDR3 contains 14 residues. The CDR3 loop is CASSIAQANYGYTF. CDR3 DNA sequence: TGTGCCAGTAGTATAGCGCAGGCTAACTATGGCTACACCTTC.

This sequence joins TRBV13 and TRBJ1-1, with 7 bases matching TRBD1. After removal of 3 bases from V and 0 bases from J, the junction contained 7 bases not matched to a gene. The CDR3 covers 16 residues. Germline loops: CDR1 PRHDT, CDR2 FYEKMQ (reference sequence). The DNA of the CDR3 is TGTGCCAGCAGCTTCCGACAGGGAATTATGAACACTGAAGCTTTCTTT. Its translation: CASSFRQGIMNTEAFF.

In this sample, this clone turned up a few times. The chain is built from TRBV6-5 and TRBJ1-6; D is ambiguous. The ends were cut back, 4 bases at V and 14 bases at J, with 12 bases in the middle. The CDR3 is 12 amino acids. Germline CDR1 reads MNHEY; CDR2 reads SVGAGI. CDR3 amino acids: CASSSPPFALHF. The DNA of the CDR3 is TGTGCCAGCAGTTCTCCCCCTTTCGCCCTCCACTTT.

The chain uses TRBV9 and TRBJ2-3, with D perhaps matching TRBD2 (6 bases). Germline V gene sequence: CDR1 SGDLS, CDR2 YYNGEE. CDR3 length: 16 residues. The ends were cut back, 0 bases at V and 2 bases at J, with 13 bases in the middle. The CDR3 is CASSVGAGRPTDTQYF. The CDR3, as DNA: TGTGCCAGCAGCGTAGGGGCGGGGAGACCCACAGATACGCAGTATTTT.

This clone was counted between two and nine times. V and J are TRBV15 and TRBJ1-5, with D possibly TRBD1 on 6 matching bases. CDR3 length: 15 residues. Germline-derived CDR1 and CDR2 are LNHNV and YYDKDF (reference sequence). V was shortened by 1 base and J by 4 bases, with 11 bases between the two germline ends. CDR3 amino acids: CATSRGEGGNQPQHF. DNA for the CDR3: TGTGCCACCAGCAGAGGGGAGGGGGGAAATCAGCCCCAGCATTTT. Filled out from reference TRBV15 and TRBJ1-5, the complete variable domain reads DAMVIQNPRYQVTQFGKPVTLSCSQTLNHNVMYWYQQKSSQAPKLLFHYYDKDFNNEADTPDNFQSRRPNTSFCFLDIRSPGLGDTAMYLCATSRGEGGNQPQHFGDGTRLSIL.

The chain employs TRBV5-1 and TRBJ2-5; 16 bases align to TRBD2. The CDR3 is 16 residues long. With 4 bases clipped from V and 3 bases from J, the junction kept 3 bases outside the gene matches. Germline V CDR1 and CDR2: SGHRS, YFSETQ. The DNA of the CDR3 is TGCGCCAGCAGCCAAGGGACTAGCGGGGGGGAAGAGACCCAGTACTTC. It specifies CASSQGTSGGEETQYF.

This chain links TRBV6-5 with TRBJ2-5; D perhaps matches TRBD1 (6 bases). Germline values: CDR1 MNHEY, CDR2 SVGAGI. CDR3 length equals 16 residues. Trimming took 0 bases from V and 0 from J, leaving 11 bases between them. The CDR3 nucleotides read TGTGCCAGCAGTTACTCGAGACAGGCGAACCAAGAGACCCAGTACTTC. Protein: CASSYSRQANQETQYF.

This clone was seen a single time. This chain uses TRBV29-1 with TRBJ2-3; 9 positions match TRBD2. This CDR3 has 16 amino acids. V shed 0 bases, J shed 4 bases, and the junction held 8 bases outside the gene matches. Germline loops: CDR1 SQVTM, CDR2 ANQGSEA. The CDR3 nucleotides read TGCAGCGTTGAAGACGAGCTAGCGGGGTTCGCAGATACGCAGTATTTT. This gives the protein CSVEDELAGFADTQYF.

The chain carries TRBV5-6 and TRBJ2-7; possibly TRBD2 for D (6 bases). Per germline, CDR1 SGHDT and CDR2 YYEEEE. The CDR3 is 14 amino acids. V dropped 4 bases and J dropped 4 bases, with 15 bases sitting between them. CDR3 loop: CASSLTGEYYEQYF. The CDR3 DNA follows: TGTGCCAGCAGCCTAACGGGGGAATATTACGAGCAGTACTTC.

This chain links TRBV5-1 with TRBJ2-1, with a possible D match to TRBD1 (6 bases). The CDR3 has 14 residues. Trimming left V 2 bases short and J 10 bases short, with 16 bases between. The germline gives CDR1 SGHRS, CDR2 YFSETQ. The CDR3 spells CASSLRTGNGEQFF. DNA of the CDR3: TGCGCCAGCAGCTTAAGAACAGGGAATGGGGAGCAGTTCTTC.

This clone was recorded a few times. The rearrangement joins TRBV5-6 to TRBJ2-7; 7 bases line up with TRBD1. V lost 0 bases, J lost 2 bases, and 2 bases stayed unmatched. The CDR3 covers 14 residues. The germline V gene encodes CDR1 SGHDT and CDR2 YYEEEE. CDR3 amino acids: CASSLAGQAYEQYF. In nucleotides, the CDR3 is TGTGCCAGCAGCTTGGCCGGACAGGCCTACGAGCAGTACTTC.

J is TRBJ2-7 and V is TRBV7-2; a possible D gene is TRBD1 (5 bases). The germline V gene has CDR1 SGHTA and CDR2 FQGNSA. The V end lost 4 bases, the J end lost 5 bases, and 15 bases lay between the germline ends. This CDR3 comprises 14 residues. For the CDR3, the DNA is TGTGCCAGCAGCTCCCGGACAAGGCGGAACGAGCAGTACTTC. This codes for CASSSRTRRNEQYF.

This rearrangement joins TRBV6-5 to TRBJ2-5, with a weak D call TRBD1 (5 bases). Germline V gives CDR1 MNHEY, CDR2 SVGAGI. There are 15 residues in the CDR3. V dropped 0 bases and J dropped 3 bases, with 11 bases sitting between them. For the CDR3, the DNA is TGTGCCAGCAGTTACTCGAGAGCAGGGAAAGAGACCCAGTACTTC. Residues: CASSYSRAGKETQYF.

Here the CDR3 DNA reads TGCGCCAGCAGCTTGGAGTCGGGGGGGCGGCTTGTTTATGTCGAGACCCAGTACTTC. It codes for CASSLESGGRLVYVETQYF. The chain links TRBV5-1 to TRBJ2-5; 8 bases map to TRBD2. This CDR3 region has 19 residues. V trimming: 0 bases; J trimming: 5 bases; junction bases outside the gene matches: 18. The germline V gene encodes CDR1 SGHRS and CDR2 YFSETQ.

The chain joins TRBV7-3 to TRBJ2-1; 12 bases line up with TRBD2. CDR1 and CDR2 (germline): SGHTA, FQGTGA. Losses at the gene ends were 3 bases for V and 7 bases for J; bases not matched to a gene: 4. The CDR3 has 15 amino acids. CDR3 nucleotides: TGTGCCAGCAGCTTTACTAGCGGGGGGCGTAATGAGCAGTTCTTC. Protein: CASSFTSGGRNEQFF.

The V and J genes are TRBV6-5 and TRBJ1-1; 7 positions agree with TRBD1. The germline V gene has CDR1 MNHEY and CDR2 SVGAGI. V lost 4 bases and J lost 5; bases outside the gene matches: 7. The CDR3 spans 14 residues. The CDR3 protein is CASSSRQGRTEAFF. CDR3 coding DNA: TGTGCCAGCAGTTCCCGACAGGGACGAACTGAAGCTTTCTTT.

This clone appeared a single time. The V and J genes are TRBV6-5 and TRBJ1-5; D remains ambiguous. Germline CDR1 reads MNHEY; CDR2 reads SVGAGI. CDR3 size: 15 residues. V lost 5 bases and J 4 bases, leaving 15 bases between the germline ends. The CDR3 here is CASSPPGRENQPQHF. The CDR3 DNA reads TGTGCCAGCAGTCCGCCCGGACGGGAGAATCAGCCCCAGCATTTT.

The chain links TRBV3-1 (or the pseudogene TRBV3-2) to TRBJ1-2, with 9 positions matching TRBD1. From germline, CDR1 is LGHDT and CDR2 YNNKEL (reference sequence). The CDR3 totals 15 residues. V was clipped by 6 bases and J by 3 bases; unmatched bases: 8. DNA of the CDR3: TGTGCCAGCAGAGGGACAGGGAGGGTGGACTATGGCTACACCTTC. It specifies CASRGTGRVDYGYTF.

The chain links TRBV12-5 to TRBJ1-5; 9 bases are shared with TRBD1. Germline CDR1 and CDR2: LGHNT and FRNRAP. The CDR3 extends over 16 amino acids. V trimming: 2 bases; J trimming: 5 bases; junction bases outside the gene matches: 7. This CDR3 reads CASGLPDRGFDQPQHF. The CDR3 DNA reads as TGTGCTAGTGGTTTGCCGGACAGGGGCTTCGATCAGCCCCAGCATTTT. Together with reference TRBV12-5 and TRBJ1-5, the CDR3 gives the full variable domain: DARVTQTPRHKVTEMGQEVTMRCQPILGHNTVFWYRQTMMQGLELLAYFRNRAPLDDSGMPKDRFSAEMPDATLATLKIQPSEPRDSAVYFCASGLPDRGFDQPQHFGDGTRLSIL.

This sequence joins TRBV29-1 and TRBJ1-1; D unresolved. The CDR3 consists of 12 residues. V lost 5 bases and J 4 bases, leaving 11 bases between the germline ends. The germline CDR1 and CDR2 sequences are SQVTM and ANQGSEA. This CDR3 reads CSVSVRGTEAFF. CDR3 coding DNA: TGCAGCGTTTCGGTCCGCGGCACTGAAGCTTTCTTT.

This chain uses TRBV7-9 with TRBJ1-5; D possibly corresponds to TRBD1 (5 bases). CDR3 length equals 13 residues. Germline V gene sequence: CDR1 SEHNR, CDR2 FQNEAQ (reference sequence). Trimming took 5 bases from V and 7 from J, leaving 12 bases between them. CDR3 nucleotides: TGTGCCAGCAGCCCACAGGAGGGCCAGCCCCAGCATTTT. It yields the protein CASSPQEGQPQHF.

V and J are TRBV3-1 (or the pseudogene TRBV3-2) and TRBJ1-2, with 11 bases matching TRBD1. Germline V lookup: CDR1 LGHDT, CDR2 YNNKEL (reference sequence). This CDR3 spans 18 amino acids. V lost 2 bases to trimming and J lost 4 bases; unmatched junction nucleotides: 12. This CDR3 is CASSQWTGGDDLLYGYTF. The CDR3 bases are TGTGCCAGCAGCCAATGGACAGGGGGCGACGATCTCCTCTATGGCTACACCTTC.

The V gene is TRBV2, the J gene TRBJ1-5; 8 positions agree with TRBD1. Trimming removed 2 bases from V and 3 bases from J; junction bases left unmatched: 3. The CDR3 consists of 15 residues. Per germline, CDR1 SNHLY and CDR2 FYNNEI. CDR3 loop: CASSEQGANNQPQHF. CDR3 DNA: TGTGCCAGCAGTGAACAGGGGGCGAACAATCAGCCCCAGCATTTT.

This chain joins TRBV6-5 and TRBJ1-6; 7 nucleotides agree with TRBD1. The junction had 11 bases not matched to a gene; V was cut back by 6 bases and J by 9 bases. This CDR3 has 15 amino acids. The germline V gene encodes CDR1 MNHEY and CDR2 SVGAGI. The CDR3 bases are TGTGCCAGCAGCTCGCGCGGGACAGCAGCTTCACCCCTCCACTTT. The encoded protein is CASSSRGTAASPLHF.

The V and J genes are TRBV9 and TRBJ2-7; the D gene is possibly TRBD2 (6 bases). Germline values: CDR1 SGDLS, CDR2 YYNGEE. V was trimmed by 0 bases and J by 0 bases, leaving 10 bases between them. This CDR3 is built from 15 residues. The CDR3 sequence: CASSVETSPSYEQYF. The DNA of the CDR3 is TGTGCCAGCAGCGTAGAGACTAGTCCCTCCTACGAGCAGTACTTC.